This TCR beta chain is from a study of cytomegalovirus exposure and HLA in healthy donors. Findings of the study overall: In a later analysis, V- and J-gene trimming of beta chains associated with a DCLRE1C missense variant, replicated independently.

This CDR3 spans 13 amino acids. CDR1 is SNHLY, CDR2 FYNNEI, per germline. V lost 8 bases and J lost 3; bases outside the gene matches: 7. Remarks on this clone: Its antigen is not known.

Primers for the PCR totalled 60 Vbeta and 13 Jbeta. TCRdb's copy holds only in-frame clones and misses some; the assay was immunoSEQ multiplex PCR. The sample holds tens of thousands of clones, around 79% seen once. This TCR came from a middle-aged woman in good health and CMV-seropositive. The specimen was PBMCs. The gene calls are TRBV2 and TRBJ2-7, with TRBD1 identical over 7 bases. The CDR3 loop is CASSTGLNYEQYF. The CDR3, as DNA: TGTGCCAGCTCGACAGGGCTGAACTACGAGCAGTACTTC.